Reported below is one T cell receptor (beta chain). The antigen remains unidentified. TCRdb keeps only in-frame clones here, not all; method: immunoSEQ multiplex PCR. The sample holds over 55,000 clones, roughly four fifths seen once. These data belong to a study of OX40 agonist ivuxolimab in advanced cancers. Trimming left V 8 bases short and J 4 bases short, with 19 bases between. Germline V lookup: CDR1 MNHNS, CDR2 SASEGT. This CDR3 comprises 15 residues. Overall study findings and caveats: Antigen specificity of clonally expanded peripheral T cells was not established.

Individuals having autoimmune disease history or systemic immunosuppression were not enrolled. This chain uses TRBV6-1 with TRBJ2-3, with D possibly TRBD1 on 5 matching bases. The clonotype comes from an adult with an advanced solid tumor such as melanoma, head and neck, liver or kidney cancer. The starting material was CD4+ or CD8+ T cells sorted from blood, obtained in a trial of the OX40 agonist ivuxolimab. In DNA, the CDR3 is TGTGCCAGCGGACCCAGGGCAGACCCGTCAGATACGCAGTATTTT. Residues: CASGPRADPSDTQYF.